The 12 T cell receptor beta chains below were found in one sample sequenced in a study of cytomegalovirus exposure and HLA in healthy donors. The PCR had 60 Vbeta and 13 Jbeta primers. Libraries were prepared by immunoSEQ multiplex PCR; TCRdb keeps only in-frame clonotypes and omits some of them. Here the sample spans some 140,000 clones, 70% to 85% being singletons. The sequenced sample was PBMCs. These receptors all come from a woman aged 45-59 years in good health and CMV-seropositive.

The chain has TRBV10-3 and TRBJ2-2, with TRBD1 matching 8 bases. Looked up from germline, CDR1 is ENHRY and CDR2 is SYGVKD. The CDR3 consists of 14 residues. V shed 7 bases and J 5 bases; nucleotides not matched to a gene: 6. CDR3 loop: CAITPDRGTGELFF. The CDR3 DNA reads as TGTGCCATCACCCCCGACAGGGGAACCGGGGAGCTGTTTTTT.

V is TRBV13 and J is TRBJ2-7, with D uncertain. This CDR3 is built from 14 residues. The germline CDR1 and CDR2 sequences are PRHDT and FYEKMQ (reference sequence). V dropped 6 bases and J dropped 1 base, with 13 bases sitting between them. The CDR3 sequence is CASSGVAGSYEQYF. The CDR3 DNA reads TGTGCCAGCAGTGGTGTAGCTGGATCCTACGAGCAGTACTTC.

V is TRBV2 and J is TRBJ2-2, with 7 bases identical to TRBD2. The trim removed 5 bases at V and 3 bases at J, leaving 6 bases unmatched. Germline V CDR1 and CDR2: SNHLY, FYNNEI. The CDR3 spans 15 residues. CDR3 nucleotides: TGTGCCAGCAGTCTCGGACTAGTTCACACCGGGGAGCTGTTTTTT. This codes for CASSLGLVHTGELFF.

The chain recombines TRBV9 with TRBJ2-3; 7 bases map to TRBD2. CDR3 size: 16 residues. After removal of 4 bases from V and 0 bases from J, the junction contained 8 bases not matched to a gene. Germline CDR1 and CDR2: SGDLS and YYNGEE. CDR3 sequence reads: CASSPRLAPSTDTQYF. The CDR3 nucleotides read TGTGCCAGCAGCCCGCGACTAGCACCGAGCACAGATACGCAGTATTTT.

The chain recombines TRBV10-3 with TRBJ2-5, with 7 bases fitting TRBD2. V shed 0 bases and J 4 bases; nucleotides not matched to a gene: 5. The CDR3 covers 15 residues. CDR1 and CDR2 from the germline V gene are ENHRY and SYGVKD. CDR3 in amino acids: CAISESQTGGETQYF. CDR3 DNA: TGTGCCATCAGTGAGTCGCAGACGGGGGGAGAGACCCAGTACTTC.

There are a few counts of this clone. The chain uses TRBV6-6 and TRBJ1-5, with D hard to call. The CDR3 is 13 amino acids. In germline, CDR1 is MNHNY, CDR2 SVGAGI (reference sequence). Trimming cost V 7 bases and J 0 bases, with 7 bases left between them. In nucleotides, the CDR3 is TGTGCCAGCATAGGAGTTAGCAATCAGCCCCAGCATTTT. Amino acid sequence: CASIGVSNQPQHF.

The chain joins TRBV30 to TRBJ1-6; D unresolved. CDR3 length equals 14 residues. V lost 2 bases and J 6 bases, leaving 11 bases between the germline ends. CDR1 and CDR2 from the germline V gene are GTSNPN and SVGIG (reference sequence). The CDR3 protein is CAWSSVNRNSPLHF. Here the CDR3 DNA reads TGTGCCTGGAGTTCGGTAAATCGTAATTCACCCCTCCACTTT.

This chain uses TRBV5-8 with TRBJ2-3, with 9 bases matching TRBD2. Trimming removed 0 bases from V and 5 bases from J; junction bases left unmatched: 10. Germline values: CDR1 SGHTS, CDR2 YDEGEE. The CDR3 consists of 17 residues. Written as DNA, the CDR3 is TGTGCCAGCAGCTTGGCCCGGGCTAGCGGGGAGGTAGATACGCAGTATTTT. Encoded protein: CASSLARASGEVDTQYF.

This clone has only one observation. The chain links TRBV4-1 to TRBJ1-6; 9 nucleotides line up with TRBD1. CDR3 size: 14 residues. V lost 4 bases to trimming and J lost 10 bases; unmatched junction nucleotides: 5. The germline V gene encodes CDR1 MGHRA and CDR2 YSYEKL. The CDR3 loop reads CASSLGQGNSPLHF. The CDR3 DNA reads as TGCGCCAGCAGCCTGGGACAGGGAAACTCACCCCTCCACTTT.

The chain couples TRBV7-8 to TRBJ1-1, with a possible D match to TRBD1 (5 bases). Trimming took 3 bases from V and 4 from J, leaving 9 bases between them. The CDR3 is 13 residues long. CDR1 and CDR2 from the germline V gene are SGHVS and FQNEAQ. For the CDR3, the DNA is TGTGCCAGCAGCTTTGGACACCGCACTGAAGCTTTCTTT. It specifies CASSFGHRTEAFF.

This clone was counted a few times. The chain joins TRBV25-1 to TRBJ1-5; D might be TRBD1 (5 bases). V lost 5 bases, J lost 11 bases, and 13 bases lay in between. The CDR3 contains 12 residues. The germline gives CDR1 MGHDK, CDR2 SYGVNS. The CDR3 DNA reads TGTGCCAGCAGTTCAGGGTCACAGGCCCAGCATTTT. It yields the protein CASSSGSQAQHF.

CDR3 loop: CASSDSFMNTEAFF. The CDR3 DNA is TGCGCCAGCAGCGACAGCTTCATGAACACTGAAGCTTTCTTT. J is TRBJ1-1 and V is TRBV5-1, with D maybe TRBD1 (5 bases). Germline V CDR1 and CDR2: SGHRS, YFSETQ. The germline V and J ends were trimmed by 4 bases and 0 bases, with 10 bases remaining between them. The CDR3 runs 14 residues.